This passage covers 26 T cell receptor beta chains from one sample sequenced in a study of T cells after posttransplantation cyclophosphamide. A marrow graft followed busulfan-fludarabine conditioning, with cyclophosphamide on days +3 and +4. Sequencing used immunoSEQ multiplex PCR; TCRdb keeps in-frame clones, though not all of them. The sample lists around 40,000 clones; roughly 91% were seen once. The sequenced sample was PBMCs, obtained around 67 days after allogeneic stem cell transplant with posttransplant cyclophosphamide. Every receptor here comes from a male patient aged 55 to 70 who received an allogeneic stem cell transplant from a related donor and was CMV-positive. The T cells may partly be graft donor cells.

The chain employs TRBV28 and TRBJ1-1; no reliable D call. The ends were cut back, 10 bases at V and 3 bases at J, with 9 bases in the middle. The CDR3 runs 11 residues. In germline, CDR1 is MDHEN, CDR2 SYDVKM. CDR3 loop: CATGTDTEAFF. The CDR3 DNA follows: TGTGCCACCGGAACAGACACTGAAGCTTTCTTT. The variable domain in full, completed from reference TRBV28 and TRBJ1-1, reads DVKVTQSSRYLVKRTGEKVFLECVQDMDHENMFWYRQDPGLGLRLIYFSYDVKMKEKGDIPEGYSVSREKKERFSLILESASTNQTSMYLCATGTDTEAFFGQGTRLTVV.

This chain connects TRBV5-1 to TRBJ1-1; a possible D gene is TRBD1 (5 bases). Germline CDR1 is SGHRS and CDR2 is YFSETQ. V was pared by 0 bases and J by 6 bases, with 15 bases between. This CDR3 contains 15 residues. The CDR3 protein is CASSLAAGVVAEAFF. The CDR3, as DNA: TGCGCCAGCAGCTTGGCTGCGGGGGTCGTCGCTGAAGCTTTCTTT.

This chain uses TRBV10-2 with TRBJ1-1; D is possibly TRBD1 (5 bases). The CDR3 covers 16 residues. With 3 bases removed from V and 0 bases from J, the gap between germline ends came to 14 bases. In germline, CDR1 is WSHSY, CDR2 SAAADI. The CDR3 DNA reads as TGCGCCAGCAGTGACCGTCGACAGTCCATGAACACTGAAGCTTTCTTT. Its translation: CASSDRRQSMNTEAFF.

The rearrangement links TRBV6-1 to TRBJ1-1; D ambiguous. CDR1 and CDR2 (germline): MNHNS, SASEGT. V dropped 0 bases and J dropped 12 bases, with 17 bases sitting between them. The CDR3 contains 14 residues. The CDR3 loop reads CASSEALVRVESFF. DNA of the CDR3: TGTGCCAGCAGTGAAGCGTTAGTGCGGGTGGAGTCTTTCTTT.

The CDR3 DNA reads TGCGCCAGCAGTGGTGCGCCAGGGGCCAACGTCCTGACTTTC. This encodes CASSGAPGANVLTF. The chain carries TRBV5-1 and TRBJ2-6; no firm D call. The CDR3 runs to 14 residues. Germline-derived CDR1 and CDR2 are SGHRS and YFSETQ. Trimming cost V 5 bases and J 4 bases, with 10 bases left between them.

The chain has TRBV19 and TRBJ1-2; TRBD1 is a possible D gene (6 bases). The CDR3 length is 14 residues. Germline loops: CDR1 LNHDA, CDR2 SQIVND (reference sequence). V was trimmed by 3 bases and J by 4 bases, leaving 12 bases between them. The CDR3: CASSIDGGAYGYTF. CDR3 nucleotide sequence: TGTGCCAGTAGTATTGATGGGGGGGCCTATGGCTACACCTTC.

This clone was seen just once. The chain carries TRBV5-1 and TRBJ2-3; TRBD2 aligns across 9 bases. This CDR3 region has 20 residues. With V trimmed by 2 bases and J by 0 bases, 16 bases remained unmatched. Germline loops: CDR1 SGHRS, CDR2 YFSETQ. The CDR3 bases are TGCGCCAGCAGCTTAAAAGTAGCGGGGGTGCAATACACTAGCACAGATACGCAGTATTTT. It specifies CASSLKVAGVQYTSTDTQYF.

In its sample, this clone was seen once. The chain is built from TRBV5-6 and TRBJ2-3, with D perhaps TRBD2 (6 bases). The germline CDR1 and CDR2 sequences are SGHDT and YYEEEE. This CDR3 spans 16 amino acids. V was clipped by 4 bases and J by 1 base, with 16 bases between them. This CDR3 reads CASSGLFGGGTDTQYF. The CDR3 nucleotides are TGTGCCAGCAGCGGTCTGTTCGGGGGTGGCACAGATACGCAGTATTTT.

The genes are TRBV14 and TRBJ2-1; 7 bases are a match to TRBD2. The germline V gene encodes CDR1 SGHDN and CDR2 FVKESK. V dropped 0 bases and J dropped 5; count of bases not matched to a gene: 10. The CDR3 consists of 17 residues. CDR3 region: CASSQDKPRGIHNEQFF. The CDR3 DNA is TGTGCCAGCAGCCAAGATAAACCGCGGGGGATCCACAATGAGCAGTTCTTC.

This chain connects TRBV27 to TRBJ2-7, with 7 nucleotides matching TRBD1. J gave up 2 bases and V 5 bases, and 9 bases lay outside the gene matches. The CDR3 loop spans 15 amino acids. The germline V gene has CDR1 MNHEY and CDR2 SMNVEV (reference sequence). In nucleotides, the CDR3 is TGTGCCAGCAGTGCCAGACAGGGCGCTGCCTACGAGCAGTACTTC. Its protein product is CASSARQGAAYEQYF.

The J gene is TRBJ1-2, the V gene TRBV4-1; the D is unclear. CDR3 length: 14 residues. The V end was cut by 1 base, the J end by 5 bases, with 11 bases between. CDR1 MGHRA and CDR2 YSYEKL come from the germline V gene. The DNA of the CDR3 is TGCGCCAGCAGCCAAGCGGGGAACCCGTATGGCTACACCTTC. Protein sequence: CASSQAGNPYGYTF.

This chain joins TRBV6-5 and TRBJ2-1; D is possibly TRBD2 (5 bases). The CDR3 runs to 14 residues. With 6 bases removed from V and 10 bases from J, the gap between germline ends came to 19 bases. Germline V CDR1 and CDR2: MNHEY, SVGAGI. CDR3 in DNA: TGTGCCAGCAGCCCAAGCACCCTGGGCGGGGAGCAGTTCTTC. Protein: CASSPSTLGGEQFF.

V gene TRBV5-6 combines with J gene TRBJ1-2; TRBD1 is a possible D gene (5 bases). Trimming removed 0 bases at V and 1 base at J, with 10 bases between. Germline V gene data show CDR1 as SGHDT and CDR2 as YYEEEE. The length of the CDR3 is 15 residues. CDR3 DNA sequence: TGTGCCAGCAGCTTGGGGGACTGGGATAACTATGGCTACACCTTC. This sequence encodes CASSLGDWDNYGYTF.

This clone has a handful of counts. This sequence joins TRBV5-8 and TRBJ2-7; 7 bases are a match to TRBD1. Trimming at V came to 1 base and at J to 3 bases, leaving 7 bases not matched to a gene. The CDR3 has 15 amino acids. The V gene's germline CDR1 is SGHTS and CDR2 YDEGEE. CDR3 protein: CASSLSGTANYEQYV. CDR3 DNA: TGTGCCAGCAGCTTGTCTGGGACAGCTAACTACGAGCAGTACGTC.

CDR3 region: CASSSWMDGRGQPQHF. CDR3 DNA: TGTGCCAGCAGTTCCTGGATGGACGGGAGGGGGCAGCCCCAGCATTTT. The chain has TRBV27 and TRBJ1-5; perhaps TRBD1 as D (6 bases). The germline gives CDR1 MNHEY, CDR2 SMNVEV (reference sequence). The CDR3 consists of 16 residues. Deletions cut 4 bases from V and 7 bases from J, with 20 bases between.

This chain uses TRBV7-8 with TRBJ1-2; D unresolved. V was shortened by 3 bases and J by 2 bases, with 7 bases between the two germline ends. The CDR3 consists of 13 residues. Germline V lookup: CDR1 SGHVS, CDR2 FQNEAQ. This CDR3 reads CASSLAGNYGYTF. DNA of the CDR3: TGTGCCAGCAGCTTGGCGGGGAACTATGGCTACACCTTC. Looking up the rest from reference TRBV7-8 and TRBJ1-2 gives the full variable domain: GAGVSQSPRYKVAKRGQDVALRCDPISGHVSLFWYQQALGQGPEFLTYFQNEAQLDKSGLPSDRFFAERPEGSVSTLKIQRTQQEDSAVYLCASSLAGNYGYTFGSGTRLTVV.

The chain uses TRBV4-1 and TRBJ1-3, with 11 bases that match TRBD1. The V gene's germline CDR1 is MGHRA and CDR2 YSYEKL. V dropped 1 base and J dropped 8; count of bases not matched to a gene: 7. The CDR3 covers 16 residues. CDR3 sequence: CASSQVDRTGGYTIYF. CDR3 nucleotide sequence: TGCGCCAGCAGCCAAGTCGACAGGACAGGGGGCTACACCATATATTTT.

V usage is TRBV5-1 and J usage is TRBJ2-7; the D gene is possibly TRBD1 (6 bases). Germline CDR1 and CDR2: SGHRS and YFSETQ. The CDR3 consists of 18 residues. Trimming left V 0 bases short and J 6 bases short, with 25 bases between. The CDR3 DNA is TGCGCCAGCAGCTTGGATGGGCAGGGGCAGGGAAATCGCCGCGAGCAGTACTTC. It is translated as CASSLDGQGQGNRREQYF.

The chain recombines TRBV5-1 with TRBJ1-4; D might be TRBD1 (5 bases). V was shortened by 4 bases and J by 0 bases, with 13 bases between the two germline ends. Germline V gene lookup returns CDR1 SGHRS and CDR2 YFSETQ. This CDR3 contains 16 residues. The CDR3 loop reads CASSLDVGATNEKLFF. The CDR3 bases are TGCGCCAGCAGCCTCGACGTAGGGGCAACTAATGAAAAACTGTTTTTT.

This clone was counted once. The chain links TRBV6-4 to TRBJ2-5; TRBD1 agrees at 9 bases. The CDR3 has 15 residues. Germline CDR1 and CDR2: MRHNA and SNTAGT. The junction had 4 bases not matched to a gene; V was cut back by 2 bases and J by 3 bases. CDR3 in amino acids: CASSDADRGKETQYF. CDR3 sequence (DNA): TGTGCCAGCAGTGACGCGGACAGGGGAAAAGAGACCCAGTACTTC.

The chain has TRBV9 and TRBJ2-1; TRBD2 is a possible D gene (6 bases). V lost 3 bases, J lost 5 bases, and 9 bases lay in between. CDR3 length equals 13 residues. Germline lookup yields CDR1 SGDLS and CDR2 YYNGEE. CDR3 amino acids: CASSAGVHNEQFF. DNA of the CDR3: TGTGCCAGCAGCGCGGGGGTGCACAATGAGCAGTTCTTC.

This chain connects TRBV10-2 to TRBJ1-6, with D hard to call. V was trimmed by 2 bases and J by 4 bases, leaving 9 bases between them. The CDR3 extends over 15 amino acids. Per germline, CDR1 WSHSY and CDR2 SAAADI. The CDR3 nucleotides are TGCGCCAGCAGTGAGCGGGGAGAATATAATTCACCCCTCCACTTT. Protein product: CASSERGEYNSPLHF.

This chain's CDR3 is CASSPSVNEQFF. The CDR3 DNA reads as TGCGCCAGCAGTCCTAGCGTTAATGAGCAGTTCTTC. J is TRBJ2-1 and V is TRBV10-2; TRBD2 might be the D (6 bases). From germline, CDR1 is WSHSY and CDR2 SAAADI. This CDR3 spans 12 amino acids. V lost 5 bases and J lost 7, with 9 bases in between.

The chain is built from TRBV27 and TRBJ1-1; D possibly corresponds to TRBD1 (5 bases). The V end was cut by 5 bases, the J end by 0 bases, with 25 bases between. Germline CDR1 reads MNHEY; CDR2 reads SMNVEV (reference sequence). The CDR3 has 19 residues. The DNA for the CDR3 is TGTGCCAGCAGTCCCCGGGGGGTCCGTATTTTGGGTATGAACACTGAAGCTTTCTTT. This translates into CASSPRGVRILGMNTEAFF.

The J gene is TRBJ1-6, the V gene TRBV6-1; D is perhaps TRBD1 (6 bases). There are 15 residues in the CDR3. The V gene's germline CDR1 is MNHNS and CDR2 SASEGT. Trimming took off 5 bases at V and 5 bases at J, with 13 bases between the two ends. The CDR3 reads CASSPNRVNNSPLHF. For the CDR3, the DNA is TGTGCCAGCAGTCCAAACAGGGTGAATAATTCACCCCTCCACTTT.

The sample holds one count of this clone. J is TRBJ2-5 and V is TRBV7-2; TRBD2 matches at 12 bases. This CDR3 has 14 residues. V was pared by 3 bases and J by 4 bases, with 0 bases of the junction left unmatched. Per germline, CDR1 SGHTA and CDR2 FQGNSA. The CDR3 is CASSLGLAGETQYF. The CDR3 nucleotides read TGTGCCAGCAGCTTGGGACTAGCGGGAGAGACCCAGTACTTC.